What follows are 26 T cell receptor beta chains derived from one specimen sequenced in a study of CD8 T cells in ankylosing spondylitis. From the 5' RACE reads, TCRdb called clonotypes with MiXCR, one entry per CDR3 protein. The repertoire consists of some 840,000 distinct CDR3 sequences, with about 10% occurring once and the leading ten covering 0.45% to 0.6%. Study-wide results and caveats: Within ankylosing spondylitis blood, a TCR beta motif made up of roughly eight highly homologous variants appeared to be characteristic.

Antigen specificity for these receptors is unknown. Material: blood, either unsorted or a sorted T cell fraction (not recorded which). The source is a male donor with ankylosing spondylitis.

In its sample, this clonotype was seen many times. The chain combines TRBV20-1 with TRBJ2-7, with D perhaps TRBD1 (5 bases). This CDR3 is 14 amino acids long. V lost 6 bases and J 3 bases, leaving 18 bases between the germline ends. Germline V CDR1 and CDR2: DFQATT, SNEGSKA (reference sequence). The CDR3 reads CSAGTDHQGYEQYF. The DNA for the CDR3 is TGCAGTGCGGGAACAGACCACCAGGGCTACGAGCAGTACTTC.

The gene calls are TRBV6-2 or TRBV6-3 and TRBJ2-1; a weak D match, TRBD2 (7 bases). This CDR3 is built from 16 residues. The germline gives CDR1 MNHEY, CDR2 SVGEGT. Trimming stripped 0 bases from V and 9 bases from J, with 18 bases between. CDR3 sequence (DNA): TGTGCCAGCAGTTACTCGCCCGGGGGGCGCAGGAGTGAGCAGTTCTTC. It is translated as CASSYSPGGRRSEQFF.

V and J are TRBV5-1 and TRBJ2-2; D is possibly TRBD2 (6 bases). The CDR3 covers 14 residues. V was shortened by 4 bases and J by 6 bases, with 13 bases between the two germline ends. Germline V gene data show CDR1 as SGHRS and CDR2 as YFSETQ. The CDR3 bases are TGCGCCAGCAGCCCACCGGGACTTCCCGGGGAGCTGTTTTTT. Residues: CASSPPGLPGELFF.

The rearrangement links TRBV7-2 to TRBJ2-7, with a possible D match to TRBD1 (6 bases). V was pared by 4 bases and J by 2 bases, with 12 bases between. CDR1 and CDR2 from the germline V gene are SGHTA and FQGNSA. The CDR3 is 14 amino acids. The DNA for the CDR3 is TGTGCCAGCAGCTCCGACAGGACCGCCTACGAGCAGTACTTC. Translating it yields CASSSDRTAYEQYF.

In this sample, this clonotype turned up a few times. The rearrangement uses TRBV5-1 and TRBJ2-5; D is possibly TRBD2 (6 bases). The germline V and J ends were trimmed by 4 bases and 5 bases, with 18 bases remaining between them. This CDR3 region has 15 residues. Germline CDR1 and CDR2: SGHRS and YFSETQ. CDR3 sequence: CASSTPVMGRETQYF. The CDR3 bases are TGCGCCAGCAGCACCCCGGTTATGGGGAGGGAGACCCAGTACTTC.

This chain links TRBV15 with TRBJ1-1; weak D call: TRBD1 (6 bases). Germline CDR1 is LNHNV and CDR2 is YYDKDF (reference sequence). The V and J ends lost 6 bases and 2 bases respectively, with 16 bases between them. This CDR3 contains 15 residues. The CDR3 loop is CATSSDGGRNTEAFF. DNA for the CDR3: TGTGCCACCAGTAGTGATGGGGGGCGAAACACTGAAGCTTTCTTT.

V usage is TRBV6-1 and J usage is TRBJ2-7; a possible D gene is TRBD2 (6 bases). V was shortened by 8 bases and J by 1 base, with 12 bases between the two germline ends. Germline V gives CDR1 MNHNS, CDR2 SASEGT. The CDR3 has 13 amino acids. CDR3 sequence (DNA): TGTGCCAGCCGGGACTCCCAATCCTACGAGCAGTACTTC. Its translation: CASRDSQSYEQYF.

This clonotype appeared a few times. The J gene is TRBJ2-1, the V gene TRBV20-1; D is unresolved. The CDR3 sequence is 10 residues long. In germline, CDR1 is DFQATT, CDR2 SNEGSKA (reference sequence). V lost 6 bases and J lost 5, with 5 bases in between. CDR3 bases: TGCAGTGCAAAAAACAATGAGCAGTTCTTC. This translates into CSAKNNEQFF.

This clonotype was seen a handful of times. In DNA, the CDR3 is TGTGCCAGCAGTTTCGGCCAGGGGAGCACCGGGGAGCTGTTTTTT. The encoded protein is CASSFGQGSTGELFF. This chain connects TRBV27 to TRBJ2-2; tentative D call: TRBD1 (6 bases). Trimming left V 3 bases short and J 4 bases short, with 12 bases between. This CDR3 contains 15 residues. The germline CDR1 and CDR2 sequences are MNHEY and SMNVEV (reference sequence).

There are many counts of this clonotype. This chain joins TRBV18 and TRBJ2-1; a possible D gene is TRBD1 (5 bases). This CDR3 has 15 amino acids. The V end lost 0 bases, the J end lost 6 bases, and 12 bases lay between the germline ends. Germline V gene sequence: CDR1 KGHSH, CDR2 LQKENI. CDR3 amino acids: CASSPPSQDINEQFF. CDR3 in DNA: TGTGCCAGCTCACCACCATCACAGGACATCAATGAGCAGTTCTTC.

The sample holds a few counts of this clonotype. The J gene is TRBJ2-7, the V gene TRBV29-1; 10 bases align to TRBD1. The germline V gene has CDR1 SQVTM and CDR2 ANQGSEA. V lost 7 bases and J lost 5; bases outside the gene matches: 14. The CDR3 length is 15 residues. In nucleotides, the CDR3 is TGCAGCGCCCGGGACAGGGGAGGACTACTAGACGAGCAGTACTTC. This translates into CSARDRGGLLDEQYF.

This clonotype has only a few counts. The CDR3 reads CSAAHYRGNNYGYTF. Here the CDR3 DNA reads TGCAGTGCCGCCCATTACAGGGGCAATAACTATGGCTACACCTTC. The chain employs TRBV20-1 and TRBJ1-2; 7 bases fit TRBD1. Trimming cost V 6 bases and J 1 base; bases outside gene matches: 11. The CDR3 is made up of 15 amino acids. The germline CDR1 and CDR2 sequences are DFQATT and SNEGSKA (reference sequence).

Ten or more counts support this clonotype. This chain uses TRBV7-2 with TRBJ2-3; D possibly corresponds to TRBD2 (5 bases). The CDR3 totals 14 residues. Germline loops: CDR1 SGHTA, CDR2 FQGNSA. V gave up 0 bases and J gave up 1 base, with 5 bases separating them. CDR3 residues: CASSLARGTDTQYF. In DNA, the CDR3 is TGTGCCAGCAGCTTAGCGCGGGGCACAGATACGCAGTATTTT.

This clonotype was detected a few times. V gene TRBV7-2 combines with J gene TRBJ1-2, with a tentative D call TRBD1 (6 bases). V lost 5 bases to trimming and J lost 0 bases, with 13 bases between them. The CDR3 is made up of 15 amino acids. CDR1 and CDR2 from the germline V gene are SGHTA and FQGNSA. The CDR3 DNA sequence: TGTGCCAGCAGCGTACAGGGAGGGACTAACTATGGCTACACCTTC. Encoded protein: CASSVQGGTNYGYTF.

This clonotype was seen at least ten times. The chain recombines TRBV4-3 with TRBJ2-5; D not certain. This CDR3 spans 16 amino acids. V was trimmed by 1 base and J by 1 base, leaving 13 bases between them. Germline V gene sequence: CDR1 LGHNA, CDR2 YSLEER. CDR3 nucleotide sequence: TGCGCCAGCAGCCAAGCGTCACTCATTCGCCAAGAGACCCAGTACTTC. Translating gives CASSQASLIRQETQYF.

V is TRBV6-5 and J is TRBJ1-6, with D tentatively TRBD1 (5 bases). Trimming removed 2 bases from V and 6 bases from J, with 8 bases in between. Per the germline V gene, CDR1 is MNHEY and CDR2 is SVGAGI. The CDR3 is 14 amino acids. The DNA of the CDR3 is TGTGCCAGCAGTTACCCGGGACCTAATTCACCCCTCCACTTT. Amino acid sequence: CASSYPGPNSPLHF.

This clonotype was recorded many times. This chain joins TRBV5-1 and TRBJ2-7; 9 bases are shared with TRBD2. Germline loops: CDR1 SGHRS, CDR2 YFSETQ. Trimming removed 2 bases from V and 0 bases from J; junction bases left unmatched: 6. The CDR3 extends over 16 amino acids. The CDR3 here is CASSLGLAGSSYEQYF. The CDR3 region has the DNA TGCGCCAGCAGCTTAGGTCTAGCGGGGAGCTCCTACGAGCAGTACTTC.

This chain uses TRBV4-2 with TRBJ1-2; no definite D call. From germline, CDR1 is LGHNA and CDR2 YNFKEQ. The CDR3 spans 16 residues. V lost 0 bases to trimming and J lost 0 bases, with 11 bases between them. CDR3 region: CASSQERAPANYGYTF. As DNA, the CDR3 is TGTGCCAGCAGCCAAGAGAGGGCCCCAGCTAACTATGGCTACACCTTC.

This clonotype came up a few times. The chain carries TRBV5-1 and TRBJ2-7; 9 nucleotides align to TRBD1. Germline V CDR1 and CDR2: SGHRS, YFSETQ. The length of the CDR3 is 15 residues. Trimming cost V 3 bases and J 4 bases; bases outside gene matches: 8. The CDR3 region is CASSSGGQGLYEQYF. The CDR3 DNA sequence: TGCGCCAGCAGCTCAGGGGGACAGGGCCTTTACGAGCAGTACTTC.

This clonotype occurred a few times. V usage is TRBV7-8 and J usage is TRBJ2-3, with D possibly being TRBD2 (7 bases). The CDR3 consists of 17 residues. Trimming took off 5 bases at V and 4 bases at J, with 22 bases between the two ends. Germline assignment: CDR1 SGHVS and CDR2 FQNEAQ. This chain's CDR3 is CASSPTLGGGLSDTQYF. The CDR3 DNA sequence: TGTGCCAGCAGCCCTACTTTAGGGGGGGGCCTCTCAGATACGCAGTATTTT.

This clonotype was picked up many times. V usage is TRBV20-1 and J usage is TRBJ2-5; D may be TRBD1 (5 bases). Trimming took 6 bases from V and 4 from J, leaving 15 bases between them. The V gene's germline CDR1 is DFQATT and CDR2 SNEGSKA (reference sequence). There are 13 residues in the CDR3. The CDR3 region has the DNA TGCAGTGCCCCAATCGACCAGGGAGAGACCCAGTACTTC. Its translation is CSAPIDQGETQYF.

The chain combines TRBV5-1 with TRBJ1-6; 7 bases fit TRBD1. CDR3 size: 14 residues. The germline CDR1 and CDR2 sequences are SGHRS and YFSETQ. J lost 7 bases, V lost 4 bases, and 5 bases had no gene match. CDR3 region: CASSETGTNSPLHF. CDR3 coding DNA: TGCGCCAGCAGCGAGACAGGGACCAATTCACCCCTCCACTTT. Full variable domain (missing parts from reference TRBV5-1 and TRBJ1-6): KAGVTQTPRYLIKTRGQQVTLSCSPISGHRSVSWYQQTPGQGLQFLFEYFSETQRNKGNFPGRFSGRQFSNSRSEMNVSTLELGDSALYLCASSETGTNSPLHFGNGTRLTVT.

This clonotype was counted many times. The chain couples TRBV12-3 or TRBV12-4 to TRBJ2-7; TRBD1 might be the D (5 bases). Trimming took 6 bases from V and 5 from J, leaving 14 bases between them. The CDR3 runs 13 residues. CDR3 coding DNA: TGTGCCAGCAGCGCCAGGGTAAGGGACGAGCAGTACTTC. Residues: CASSARVRDEQYF.

The chain combines TRBV7-2 with TRBJ2-2; D unresolved. With 3 bases removed from V and 4 bases from J, the gap between germline ends came to 18 bases. The CDR3 is 17 amino acids. Looked up from germline, CDR1 is SGHTA and CDR2 is FQGNSA. CDR3: CASSLWSWGTGTGELFF. CDR3 coding DNA: TGTGCCAGCAGCTTGTGGAGCTGGGGTACGGGCACCGGGGAGCTGTTTTTT. The full variable domain, in which reference TRBV7-2 and TRBJ2-2 provide the parts outside the CDR3, is GAGVSQSPSNKVTEKGKDVELRCDPISGHTALYWYRQSLGQGLEFLIYFQGNSAPDKSGLPSDRFSAERTGGSVSTLTIQRTQQEDSAVYLCASSLWSWGTGTGELFFGEGSRLTVL.

This clonotype was observed a handful of times. The rearrangement uses TRBV10-3 and TRBJ2-2; D is perhaps TRBD2 (6 bases). V was pared by 1 base and J by 4 bases, with 7 bases between. Germline-derived CDR1 and CDR2 are ENHRY and SYGVKD. The CDR3 extends over 14 amino acids. In DNA, the CDR3 is TGTGCCATCAGTGAGTTGGGGGGCACCGGGGAGCTGTTTTTT. Translated, it gives CAISELGGTGELFF.

In nucleotides, the CDR3 is TGTGCCAGCAAGGAGCTTAATAATTCACCCCTCCACTTT. Its translation is CASKELNNSPLHF. J is TRBJ1-6 and V is TRBV12-3 or TRBV12-4; D unclear. V was pared by 7 bases and J by 5 bases, with 9 bases between. The CDR3 is 13 amino acids.